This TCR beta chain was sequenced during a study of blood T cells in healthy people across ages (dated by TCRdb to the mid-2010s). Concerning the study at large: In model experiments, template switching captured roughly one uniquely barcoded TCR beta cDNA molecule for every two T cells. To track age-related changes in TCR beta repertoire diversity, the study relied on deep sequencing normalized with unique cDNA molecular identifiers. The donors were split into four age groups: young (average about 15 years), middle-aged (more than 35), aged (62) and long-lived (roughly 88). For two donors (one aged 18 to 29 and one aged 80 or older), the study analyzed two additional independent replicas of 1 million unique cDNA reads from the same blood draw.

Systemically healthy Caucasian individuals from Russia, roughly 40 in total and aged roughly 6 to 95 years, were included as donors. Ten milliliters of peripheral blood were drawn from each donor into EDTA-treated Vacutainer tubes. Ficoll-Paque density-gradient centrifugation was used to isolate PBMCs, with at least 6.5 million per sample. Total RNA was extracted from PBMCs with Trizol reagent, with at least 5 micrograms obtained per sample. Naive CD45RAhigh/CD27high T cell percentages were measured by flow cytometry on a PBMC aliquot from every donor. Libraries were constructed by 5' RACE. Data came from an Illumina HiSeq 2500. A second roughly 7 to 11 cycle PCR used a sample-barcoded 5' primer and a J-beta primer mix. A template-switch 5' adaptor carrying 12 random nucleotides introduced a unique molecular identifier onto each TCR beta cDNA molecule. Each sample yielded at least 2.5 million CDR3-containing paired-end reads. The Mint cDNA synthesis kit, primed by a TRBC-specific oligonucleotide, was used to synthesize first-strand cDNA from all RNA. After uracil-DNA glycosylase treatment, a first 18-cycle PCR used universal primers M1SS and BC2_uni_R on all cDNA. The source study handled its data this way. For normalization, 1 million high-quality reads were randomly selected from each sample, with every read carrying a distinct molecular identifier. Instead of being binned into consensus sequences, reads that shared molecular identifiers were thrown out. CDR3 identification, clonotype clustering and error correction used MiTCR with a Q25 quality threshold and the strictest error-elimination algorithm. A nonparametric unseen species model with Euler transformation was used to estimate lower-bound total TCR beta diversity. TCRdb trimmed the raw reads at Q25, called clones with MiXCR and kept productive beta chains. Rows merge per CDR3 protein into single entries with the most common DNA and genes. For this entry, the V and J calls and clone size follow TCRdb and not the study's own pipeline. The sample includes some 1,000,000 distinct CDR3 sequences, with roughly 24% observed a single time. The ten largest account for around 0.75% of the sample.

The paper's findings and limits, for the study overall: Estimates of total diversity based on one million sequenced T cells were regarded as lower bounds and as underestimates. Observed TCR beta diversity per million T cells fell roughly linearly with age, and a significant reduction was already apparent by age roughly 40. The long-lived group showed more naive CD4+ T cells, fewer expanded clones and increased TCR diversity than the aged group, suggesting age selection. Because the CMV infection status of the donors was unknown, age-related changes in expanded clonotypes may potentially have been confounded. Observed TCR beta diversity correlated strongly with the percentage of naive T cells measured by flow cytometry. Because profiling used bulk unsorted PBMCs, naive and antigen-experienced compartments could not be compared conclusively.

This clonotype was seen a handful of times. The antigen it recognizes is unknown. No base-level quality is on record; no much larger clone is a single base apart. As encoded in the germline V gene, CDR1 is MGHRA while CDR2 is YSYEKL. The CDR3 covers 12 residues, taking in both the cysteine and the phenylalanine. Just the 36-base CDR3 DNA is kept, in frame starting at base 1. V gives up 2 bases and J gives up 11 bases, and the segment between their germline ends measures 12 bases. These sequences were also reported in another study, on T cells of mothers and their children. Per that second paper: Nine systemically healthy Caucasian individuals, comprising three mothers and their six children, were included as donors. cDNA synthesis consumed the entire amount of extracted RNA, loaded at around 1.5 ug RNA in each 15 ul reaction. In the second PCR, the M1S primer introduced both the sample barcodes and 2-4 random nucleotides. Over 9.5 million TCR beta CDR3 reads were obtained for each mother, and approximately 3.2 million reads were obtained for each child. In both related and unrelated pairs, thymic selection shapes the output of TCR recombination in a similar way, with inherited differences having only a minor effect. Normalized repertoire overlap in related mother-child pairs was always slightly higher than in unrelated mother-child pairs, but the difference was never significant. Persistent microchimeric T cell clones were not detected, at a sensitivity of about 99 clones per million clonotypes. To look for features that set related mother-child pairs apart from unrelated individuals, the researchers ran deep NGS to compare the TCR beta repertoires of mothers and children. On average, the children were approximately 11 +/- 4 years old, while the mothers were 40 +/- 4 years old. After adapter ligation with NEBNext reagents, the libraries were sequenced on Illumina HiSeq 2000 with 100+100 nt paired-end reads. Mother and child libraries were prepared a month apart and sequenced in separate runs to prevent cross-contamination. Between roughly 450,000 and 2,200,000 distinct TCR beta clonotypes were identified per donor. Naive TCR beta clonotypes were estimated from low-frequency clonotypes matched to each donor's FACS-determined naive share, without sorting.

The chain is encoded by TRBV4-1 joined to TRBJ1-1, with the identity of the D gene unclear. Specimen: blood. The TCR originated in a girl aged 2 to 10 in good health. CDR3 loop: CASSQMSSRAFF. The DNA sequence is TGCGCCAGCAGCCAAATGTCCTCTCGGGCTTTCTTT.